Sequencing of this T cell receptor (beta chain) was carried out in a study of cytomegalovirus exposure and HLA in healthy donors. Looking at the study overall: Membership in the Caucasian-associated ancestry cluster was found for about 80% of 300 to 500 genotyped donors. Study results and caveats: Presence/absence analyses supposed approximately even sequencing depth among donors. A link between a missense DCLRE1C variant and TCR beta V- and J-gene trimming emerged from a later analysis. Through in vitro validation, a few CMV-associated chains were shown to be specific for CMV antigens.

A multiplex PCR was run with 60 Vbeta primers and 13 Jbeta primers. Method: immunoSEQ multiplex PCR; TCRdb's copy keeps in-frame clones and lacks some. Among roughly 170,000 clones listed, 84% were seen once. With V trimmed by 5 bases and J by 0 bases, 11 bases remained unmatched. CDR1 and CDR2 from the germline V gene are LNHDA and SQIVND (reference sequence). This CDR3 has 17 amino acids. As for this clone: No antigen is known for it.

The chain carries TRBV19 and TRBJ1-1, with TRBD1 identical over 8 bases. The specimen was PBMCs. The TCR sequence derives from a girl aged 2-15 years in good health and CMV-seropositive. DNA of the CDR3: TGTGCCAGTAGTTCCTACGACAGGGGTCCAATGAACACTGAAGCTTTCTTT. Amino acid sequence: CASSSYDRGPMNTEAFF.